The sequence of this TCR beta chain was determined in a study of T cells in Graves' hyperthyroidism and ophthalmopathy (dated by TCRdb to the late 2010s). Study-wide context: Peripheral blood was sampled at the time of initial diagnosis, prior to any treatment. To identify TCR V-J signatures that set the groups apart, the researchers used a discovery cohort of roughly 100 patients, made up of around 40 with Graves' ophthalmopathy and about 55 with stable Graves' hyperthyroidism. An independent validation cohort of under 20 hyperthyroidism patients and 17 patients who later progressed to ophthalmopathy tested prospective prediction of ophthalmopathy. The approximately 95 discovery patients were divided at random into training and test sets in a 7:3 ratio. In addition, the study compared T-cell repertoires in thyroid tissue and in blood from roughly 6 Graves' hyperthyroidism patients. Once sampling was done, hyperthyroidism patients were given methimazole at a starting dose of 30 mg daily, whereas ophthalmopathy patients were given high-dose intravenous methylprednisolone. The paper describes TCR Vbeta CDR3 sequencing of 140 or so peripheral blood samples, made up of some 42 ophthalmopathy patients, roughly 80 hyperthyroidism patients and 17 progressor patients. Overall results and qualifications from the work: In cross-validation, a model built on a 13 V-J signature told ophthalmopathy apart from stable hyperthyroidism with 87.88% sensitivity and 81% to 82% specificity, and in testing the same model reached 80%/75%. Sample size was not statistically predetermined, and investigators were not blinded to group allocation. Most expanded thyroid clonotypes (frequency above 0.001) were also found in blood, which suggests that blood repertoires may mirror thyroid immune responses. In validation, progression to ophthalmopathy was predicted by the model with nearly 71% sensitivity and around 76% specificity, a median of about 6 months before onset.

This clonotype was detected many times. This clone's antigen is unknown. Base quality data are lacking; no much larger clone is found one base away. Clipping removes 5 bases from V and 2 bases from J, with 5 as the unmatched junction base count. The CDR3 numbers 16 residues from cysteine through phenylalanine. The entry retains the CDR3 DNA only, 48 bases that are in frame from base 1. Looking up the germline V gene (reference sequence) yields CDR1 MNHEY and CDR2 SMNVEV. Ophthalmopathy patients had moderately to severely active disease, with a Clinical Activity Score of 3 or more, a NOSPECS grade of 4 or more, and a disease duration of less than 3 months. Patients with uncontrolled infections, other autoimmune diseases, pregnancy or lactation were excluded. Clinical symptoms, serum thyroxine and TRAb, thyroid ultrasound, and orbital computed tomography formed the basis for the diagnoses. PBMCs were isolated from about 9 ml of fresh peripheral blood by Ficoll-Paque density gradient centrifugation. Total RNA was extracted with Trizol reagent, and quality was checked on an Agilent 2100 Bioanalyzer.

Amplification of TCR beta CDR3 regions was carried out from RNA transcripts. A first-round RT-PCR of the TCR CDR3 used the HTBI primer set with the Qiagen OneStep RT-PCR kit. Libraries were constructed in a second round of multiplex PCR, after which size selection and purification were carried out. The libraries were sequenced on an Illumina HiSeq2000 using paired-end 100 bp reads. The authors' analysis ran thus. Raw data were processed with SOAPnuke, discarding reads with adapters, uncalled bases, mean Phred below 15, or no exact constant-primer or identifier match. COPE v1.2.5 was used to merge high-quality paired reads, and clonotypes were defined as unique nucleotide sequences. Clonotypes were aligned to IMGT TRBV, TRBD and TRBJ reference segments using MiTCR v1.1. Analysis was restricted to V-J combinations with a frequency above 0.0001, which covered 99.2% of repertoires. The TCS score was defined as the ratio of F50 (clonal expansion) to E x V (chaos), calculated using BLOSUM62-based TCRdist between CDR3 peptides within each V-J. Welch's t-statistics and random forest reduced around 510 V-J features to some 14, which were used in a naive Bayes classifier (R e1071). Using fastp trimming at Q25 and MiXCR clonotype assembly, TCRdb reanalyzed the public sequencing data and kept in-frame beta chains. CDR3 protein sequences are deduplicated, and each keeps its most common genes and DNA. TCRdb's processing, not the authors' own work, is the source of the V and J calls. The sample has 550,000 to 600,000 distinct CDR3 sequences on record, 14% of them singletons. The ten largest clones capture around 7% of the sample.

The sequenced material came from blood. This sequence uses TRBV27 and TRBJ2-5, with TRBD2 identical over 13 junction bases. The receptor's source is a young woman with Graves' ophthalmopathy. The nucleotide sequence reads TGTGCCAGCAGTAAGGGACTAGCGGGACCTCAAGAGACCCAGTACTTC. This translates into CASSKGLAGPQETQYF.